Each of the 11 T cell receptor beta chains below was sequenced from the same sample in a study of tumor and adjacent non-tumor tissue in lung cancer. No cell sorting was done before RNA was extracted from the tissue. More than 3 cm separated this lung sample from the edge of the tumor. TCRbeta libraries were built with three rounds of nested PCR, modified from ARM-PCR. From the multiplex PCR reads, TCRdb called clonotypes with MiXCR, one entry per CDR3 protein. The sample yields 90,000 to 100,000 distinct CDR3 sequences, 80% seen once. Sequencing used distant non-tumor lung tissue. These receptors came from a man aged 55 to 70 with small cell lung cancer.

In its sample, this clonotype was seen once. This chain's CDR3 is CASSTGSGSKKNIQYF. The CDR3 DNA reads as TGTGCCAGCAGCACAGGGAGCGGGAGCAAGAAAAACATTCAGTACTTC. V usage is TRBV7-9 and J usage is TRBJ2-4; TRBD2 agrees at 8 bases. Germline-derived CDR1 and CDR2 are SEHNR and FQNEAQ (reference sequence). The CDR3 contains 16 residues. The trim removed 5 bases at V and 4 bases at J, leaving 10 bases unmatched.

The V call is TRBV4-1, the J call TRBJ1-2; D remains ambiguous. Trimming removed 6 bases from V and 2 bases from J, with 16 bases in between. This CDR3 has 15 amino acids. CDR1 is MGHRA and CDR2 is YSYEKL in the germline V gene. The CDR3 is CASSPPGRVNYGYTF. CDR3 sequence (DNA): TGCGCCAGCAGTCCTCCCGGACGGGTAAACTATGGCTACACCTTC.

A word on this clonotype: This may be a read error: a much more frequent sequence differs by one nucleotide. CDR3 amino acids: CASRQPGLAEYNEQFF. The CDR3, as DNA: TGTGCCAGCAGACAACCGGGACTAGCGGAGTACAATGAGCAGTTCTTC. The V and J genes are TRBV28 and TRBJ2-1; 11 positions agree with TRBD2. In germline, CDR1 is MDHEN, CDR2 SYDVKM. With V trimmed by 6 bases and J by 4 bases, 8 bases remained unmatched. The CDR3 is made up of 16 amino acids.

Regarding this clonotype: A junction boundary mismatches the germline segment, possibly from a read error. V is TRBV12-3 or TRBV12-4 and J is TRBJ2-7; no reliable D call. The CDR3 runs 12 residues. CDR3 nucleotides: TGTGCCAACAGTAGGGTCTTCTATGAGCAGTACTTC. Translated, it gives CANSRVFYEQYF.

Comments on this clonotype: As the CDR3 is not closed by the conserved phenylalanine or tryptophan, this likely results from a read error. The DNA is omitted, as the CDR3 cannot be located on it reliably, and the CDR3 follows TCRdb's listing. The chain carries TRBV6-6 and TRBJ2-2; the D call in the table, TRBD2, was not verified against the DNA. CDR1 MNHNY and CDR2 SVGAGI come from the germline V gene (reference sequence). The CDR3 has 15 residues if both end residues are counted. Here the CDR3 reads CASSYSGRDTGELLV.

A remark on this clonotype: Germline is not matched at one junction end, which may reflect a read error. This chain connects TRBV3-1 to TRBJ2-5; D not certain. The CDR3 loop spans 15 amino acids. Germline loops: CDR1 LGHDT, CDR2 YNNKEL (reference sequence). The CDR3 DNA sequence: TGTGCCTGCAGCGAACGAAGGGCCGGTTTAGAGACCCAGTACTTC. Its protein is CACSERRAGLETQYF.

The sample holds a few counts of this clonotype. A much larger clone is a single base away; this may be a read error. The rearrangement joins TRBV7-8 to TRBJ1-1; no clear D gene. This CDR3 has 13 amino acids. Germline V gene sequence: CDR1 SGHVS, CDR2 FQNEAQ. Written as DNA, the CDR3 is TGTGCCAGCAGCTTAAATCGGAACACTGAAGCTCTCTTT. This codes for CASSLNRNTEALF.

For this clonotype: One junction end disagrees with the germline gene, perhaps due to a read error. The J gene is TRBJ2-1, the V gene TRBV4-1; the D gene is possibly TRBD1 (5 bases). The CDR3 spans 17 residues. The germline V gene has CDR1 MGHRA and CDR2 YSYEKL. For the CDR3, the DNA is TGCGCCATCAGCCCATGGGGCTGGGCACCCACCCACAATGAGCAGTTCTTC. Protein product: CAISPWGWAPTHNEQFF.

This clonotype is termed large (0.1 to 1%). The chain uses TRBV11-2 and TRBJ2-1, with D hard to call. CDR3 length equals 16 residues. Per the germline V gene, CDR1 is SGHAT and CDR2 is FQNNGV. V was cut by 1 base and J by 6 bases, with 16 bases left in between. The CDR3 loop reads CASSLVELATANEQFF. CDR3 nucleotide sequence: TGTGCCAGCAGCTTAGTGGAGCTGGCCACGGCCAATGAGCAGTTCTTC.

The chain couples TRBV28 to TRBJ1-2; D remains ambiguous. Germline CDR1 MDHEN, CDR2 SYDVKM. Trimming removed 7 bases from V and 2 bases from J, with 14 bases in between. The CDR3 covers 14 residues. The CDR3 reads CASNLEGRNYGYTF. For the CDR3, the DNA is TGTGCCAGCAATTTGGAAGGCCGAAACTATGGCTACACCTTC.

With regard to this clonotype: This may be a read error: a much more frequent sequence differs by one nucleotide. The chain uses TRBV6-1 and TRBJ1-5, with D tentatively TRBD1 (5 bases). Trimming pared 4 bases from V and 1 base from J, leaving 11 bases between. The CDR3 extends over 15 amino acids. Germline CDR1 and CDR2: MNHNS and SASEGT. CDR3 DNA: TGTGCCAGCAGTGTGTGGGACCAGAGCAATCAGCCCCAGCATTTT. As protein: CASSVWDQSNQPQHF.